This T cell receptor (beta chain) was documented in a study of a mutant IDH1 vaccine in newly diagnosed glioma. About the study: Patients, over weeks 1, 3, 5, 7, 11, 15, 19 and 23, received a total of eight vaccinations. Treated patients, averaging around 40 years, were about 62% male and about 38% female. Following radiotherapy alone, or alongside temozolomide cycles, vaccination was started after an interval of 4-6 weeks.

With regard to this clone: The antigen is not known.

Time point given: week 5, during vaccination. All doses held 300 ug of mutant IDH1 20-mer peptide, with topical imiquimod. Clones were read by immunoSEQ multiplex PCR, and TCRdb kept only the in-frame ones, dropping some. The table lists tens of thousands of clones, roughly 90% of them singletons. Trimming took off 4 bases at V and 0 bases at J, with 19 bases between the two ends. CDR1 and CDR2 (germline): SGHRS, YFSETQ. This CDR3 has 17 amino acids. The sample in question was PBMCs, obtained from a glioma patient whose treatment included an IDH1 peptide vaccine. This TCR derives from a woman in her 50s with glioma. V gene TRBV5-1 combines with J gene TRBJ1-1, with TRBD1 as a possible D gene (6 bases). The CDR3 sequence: CASSQRRITGMNTEAFF. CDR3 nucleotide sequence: TGCGCCAGCAGCCAGAGACGAATTACAGGGATGAACACTGAAGCTTTCTTT.